This T cell receptor (beta chain) was recorded in a study of shared clonotypes between healthy human individuals. Sequenced by immunoSEQ multiplex PCR; TCRdb stores in-frame clones only, minus some. The repertoire consists of over 2 million clones, with 85% to 95% occurring once and the leading ten covering 0.13%. Per germline, CDR1 GTSNPN and CDR2 SVGIG (reference sequence). V was cut by 2 bases and J by 4 bases, with 9 bases left in between. The length of the CDR3 is 13 residues. In regard to this clone: At the DNA level, this CDR3 is encoded by other sequences in the same sample as well.

This rearrangement joins TRBV30 to TRBJ1-5; D not resolved. This TCR derives from a man in his late teens or twenties in good health. The sequenced material came from naive CD4+ T cells sorted from blood. Indicated subset: CD45RA+ positively selected. CDR3 region: CAWSTGINQPQHF. DNA of the CDR3: TGTGCCTGGAGTACGGGGATAAATCAGCCCCAGCATTTT.